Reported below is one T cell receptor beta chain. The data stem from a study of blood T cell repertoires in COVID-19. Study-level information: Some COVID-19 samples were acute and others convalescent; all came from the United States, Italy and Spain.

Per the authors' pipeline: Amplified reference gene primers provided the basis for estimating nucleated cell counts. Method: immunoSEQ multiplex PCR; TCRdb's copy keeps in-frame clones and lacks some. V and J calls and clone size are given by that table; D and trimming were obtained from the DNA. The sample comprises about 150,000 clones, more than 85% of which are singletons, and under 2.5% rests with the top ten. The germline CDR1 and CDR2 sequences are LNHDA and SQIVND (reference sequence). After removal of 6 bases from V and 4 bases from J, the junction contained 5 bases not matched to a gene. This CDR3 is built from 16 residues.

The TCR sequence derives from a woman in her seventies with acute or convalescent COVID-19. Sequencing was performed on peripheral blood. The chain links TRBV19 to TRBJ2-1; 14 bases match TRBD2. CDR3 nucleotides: TGTGCCAGTAGGACTAGCGGGGGGGCAGTTTACAATGAGCAGTTCTTC. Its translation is CASRTSGGAVYNEQFF. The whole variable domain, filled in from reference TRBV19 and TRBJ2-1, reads DGGITQSPKYLFRKEGQNVTLSCEQNLNHDAMYWYRQDPGQGLRLIYYSQIVNDFQKGDIAEGYSVSREKKESFPLTVTSAQKNPTAFYLCASRTSGGAVYNEQFFGPGTRLTVL.